This section outlines one T cell receptor beta chain sequence together with its context. Its antigen is not yet known. Base qualities were left out, and no much larger clone turns up one base away. The CDR3, from cysteine to phenylalanine, totals 17 residues. CDR3 DNA only is kept here, 51 bases in frame from base 1. The germline V gene provides CDR1 SGHRS and CDR2 YFSETQ. V trim: 4 bases; J trim: 8 bases; unmatched bases: 9. These data are taken from a study of OX40 agonist ivuxolimab in advanced cancers. The study in broad terms: Ivuxolimab, which targeted the costimulatory receptor OX40 (CD134), was an agonistic, fully human IgG2 monoclonal antibody. Intravenous ivuxolimab was administered to patients every 2 weeks at six dose levels: 0.01, 0.1, 0.3, 1.5, 3 and 10 mg/kg. Of the 50 or so patients in dose escalation, some 19 had hepatocellular carcinoma, some 15 had melanoma, 9 had renal cell carcinoma and 9 had head and neck cancer. A male proportion of almost 85% and a mean age of approximately 55 years, ranging from 23 to 79, were recorded for the dose-escalation cohort. Prior anti-PD-1, anti-PD-L1 or anti-CTLA-4 therapy was permitted, and checkpoint inhibitors had been received by around 39% of dose-escalation patients. Partial responses occurred in three dose-escalation patients, of whom one had hepatocellular carcinoma and two had cutaneous melanoma. The purpose of peripheral TCRbeta sequencing was to test whether ivuxolimab changed TCR sequence diversity and led to clonal T-cell expansion. The paper describes the monotherapy dose-escalation part (N = 52 patients) of the phase I trial of ivuxolimab.

To sequence the TCRbeta CDR3 region, genomic DNA was isolated from the sorted cells. The immunoSEQ Assay was used to sequence the TCRbeta CDR3 regions. Not all clones reach the TCRdb copy of this immuneACCESS table, which keeps in-frame sequences only. Checked studies attribute under half of the gap to unresolved V genes and leave the rest unexplained. This sample holds tens of thousands of clones; 90% to 95% were observed only once. 0.7% to 0.95% of the sample comes from the top ten. What the study reported, not specific to this receptor: Clonal expansion of both CD4+ and CD8+ blood T cells was observed from baseline to week 6 at doses 0.1 to 3.0 mg/kg. Low levels of normalized T-cell clonal expansion were also shown by some nonresponding patients. On average, CD8+ T cells showed more expanded clones than CD4+ T cells after ivuxolimab. In the 0.1-3.0 mg/kg groups, partial responders had among the lowest normalized peripheral clonal expansion, particularly in CD8+ T cells. The antigen specificity of the clonally expanded peripheral T cells was not determined.

The trial excluded patients who had a history of autoimmune disease or who were on systemic immunosuppression. In every dose cohort, peripheral blood was drawn for TCR sequencing at baseline, cycle 4 day 1, and cycle 7 day 1. Samples came from an open-label, multicenter, first-in-human phase I dose-escalation trial of ivuxolimab. The trial enrolled adults with locally advanced or metastatic head and neck squamous cell, hepatocellular, melanoma or renal cell carcinoma. CD4+ and CD8+ T cells were sorted separately from peripheral blood before TCR sequencing. The clonotype comes from an adult with an advanced solid tumor such as melanoma, head and neck, liver or kidney cancer. The rearrangement combines TRBV5-1 with TRBJ2-1, with 16 bases matching TRBD2. This sample comprised CD4+ or CD8+ T cells sorted from blood, obtained in a trial of the OX40 agonist ivuxolimab. In nucleotide form, the sequence is TGCGCCAGCAGCGTGGGACTAGCGGGAGGGCTTAACCATGAGCAGTTCTTC. It codes for CASSVGLAGGLNHEQFF.